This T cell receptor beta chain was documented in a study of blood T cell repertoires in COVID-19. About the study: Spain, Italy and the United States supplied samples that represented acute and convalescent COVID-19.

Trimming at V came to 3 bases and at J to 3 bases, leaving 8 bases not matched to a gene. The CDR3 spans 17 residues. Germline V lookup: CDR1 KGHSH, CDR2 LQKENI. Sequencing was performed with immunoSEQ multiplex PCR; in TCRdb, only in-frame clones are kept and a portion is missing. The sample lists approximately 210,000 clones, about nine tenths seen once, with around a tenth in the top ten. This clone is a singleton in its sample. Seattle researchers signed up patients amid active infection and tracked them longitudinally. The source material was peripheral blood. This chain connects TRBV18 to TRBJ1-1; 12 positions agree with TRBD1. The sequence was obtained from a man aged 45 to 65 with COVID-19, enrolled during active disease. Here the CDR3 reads CASSPPGQGAFDTEAFF. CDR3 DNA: TGTGCCAGCTCACCGCCGGGACAGGGGGCTTTTGACACTGAAGCTTTCTTT.